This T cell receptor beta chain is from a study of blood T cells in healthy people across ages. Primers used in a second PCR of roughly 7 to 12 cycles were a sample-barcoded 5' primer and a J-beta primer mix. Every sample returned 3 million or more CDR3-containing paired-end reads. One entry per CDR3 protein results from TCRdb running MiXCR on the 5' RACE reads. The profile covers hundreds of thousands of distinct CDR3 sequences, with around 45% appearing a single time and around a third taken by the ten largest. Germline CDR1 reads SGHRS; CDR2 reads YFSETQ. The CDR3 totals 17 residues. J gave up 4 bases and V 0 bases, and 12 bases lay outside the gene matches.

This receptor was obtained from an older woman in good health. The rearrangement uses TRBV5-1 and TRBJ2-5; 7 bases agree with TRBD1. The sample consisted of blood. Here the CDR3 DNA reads TGCGCCAGCAGCTTGGGGGCGACAGGGCCCCTCGGAGAGACCCAGTACTTC. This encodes CASSLGATGPLGETQYF.